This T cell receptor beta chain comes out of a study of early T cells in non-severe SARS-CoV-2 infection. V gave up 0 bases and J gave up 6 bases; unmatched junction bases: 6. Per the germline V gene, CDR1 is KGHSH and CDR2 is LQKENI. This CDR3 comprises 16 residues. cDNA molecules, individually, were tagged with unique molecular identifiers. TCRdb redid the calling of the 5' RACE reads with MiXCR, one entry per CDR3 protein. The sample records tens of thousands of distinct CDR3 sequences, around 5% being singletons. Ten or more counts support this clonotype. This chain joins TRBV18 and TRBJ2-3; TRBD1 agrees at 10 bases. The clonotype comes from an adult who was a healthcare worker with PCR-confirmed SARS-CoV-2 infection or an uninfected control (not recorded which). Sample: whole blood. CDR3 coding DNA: TGTGCCAGCTCACCACCCGGGACAGGGGCGTGGGATACGCAGTATTTT. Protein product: CASSPPGTGAWDTQYF.